What follows is one TCR beta chain and its context. Its antigen is still unknown. Trimming left V 3 bases short and J 8 bases short, with 16 bases between. The CDR3 spans 15 residues. Germline V lookup: CDR1 KGHSH, CDR2 LQKENI. Some clones are missing from TCRdb's copy, which holds only in-frame ones; the method was immunoSEQ multiplex PCR. The sample records 110,000 or so clones, roughly 86% being singletons. These data come from a study of T cell responses to AZD1222 COVID-19 vaccine. Points from the study as a whole: Spike-specific TCRs gained breadth and depth after people received two AZD1222 doses. Among AZD1222 vaccinees, only five or six were seropositive at baseline. The repertoires were collected only after the peak T cell response.

The TCR comes from an adult who received the AZD1222 COVID-19 vaccine. The chain is built from TRBV18 and TRBJ1-4; D is uncertain. The source was peripheral blood, collected 28 days after the second AZD1222 dose. CDR3 DNA sequence: TGTGCCAGCTCACCGAGGCGTAGGGAGGGCGAAAAACTGTTTTTT. Encoded protein: CASSPRRREGEKLFF.